Listed below are T cell receptor beta chains from one sample, sequenced in a study of T cells in Graves' hyperthyroidism and ophthalmopathy. TCRdb reprocessed the multiplex PCR reads via MiXCR and lists one record per CDR3 protein. This table has about 420,000 distinct CDR3 sequences, around a sixth appearing once. Source material: blood. The receptor source for this set is a woman younger than 35 with Graves' hyperthyroidism. Each CDR3 is given with its conserved first and last residue. The D gene is left open where the match is weak. Not every row has a clone size; where given, it reads once, few, many or a size class.

v_call: TRBV5-1
j_call: TRBJ1-2
d_call: -
clone_size: many
cdr3_aa: CASSPDRRSYGYTF
cdr3_nt: TGCGCCAGCAGCCCAGACAGGAGGTCATATGGCTACACCTTC

v_call: TRBV27
j_call: TRBJ1-6
d_call: -
clone_size: many
cdr3_aa: CASSLTTTGRNSPLHF
cdr3_nt: TGTGCCAGCAGTTTAACGACCACGGGCCGGAATTCACCCCTCCACTTT

v_call: TRBV20-1
j_call: TRBJ2-5
d_call: -
clone_size: few
cdr3_aa: CSAVPGLQETQYF
cdr3_nt: TGCAGTGCTGTACCGGGACTCCAAGAGACCCAGTACTTC

v_call: TRBV5-1
j_call: TRBJ2-7
d_call: TRBD2
clone_size: many
cdr3_aa: CASSSGGGTDLSEQYF
cdr3_nt: TGCGCCAGCAGCTCGGGGGGAGGAACGGACCTCTCCGAGCAGTACTTC

v_call: TRBV12-3/TRBV12-4
j_call: TRBJ2-1
d_call: TRBD2
clone_size: many
cdr3_aa: CASRMGGPGDEQFF
cdr3_nt: TGTGCCAGCAGGATGGGAGGGCCCGGGGATGAGCAGTTCTTC

v_call: TRBV9
j_call: TRBJ2-3
d_call: -
clone_size: many
cdr3_aa: CASSVGASADTQYF
cdr3_nt: TGTGCCAGCAGCGTAGGGGCTAGCGCAGATACGCAGTATTTT

v_call: TRBV24-1
j_call: TRBJ2-1
d_call: TRBD2
clone_size: few
cdr3_aa: CATSVLAGGRHEQFF
cdr3_nt: TGTGCCACCAGCGTACTAGCGGGTGGACGGCATGAGCAGTTCTTC

v_call: TRBV30
j_call: TRBJ1-6
d_call: -
clone_size: many
cdr3_aa: CAWKSPGVGNSPLHF
cdr3_nt: TGTGCCTGGAAGTCACCCGGGGTAGGAAATTCACCCCTCCACTTT

v_call: TRBV3-1
j_call: TRBJ2-7
d_call: TRBD2
clone_size: many
cdr3_aa: CASSQRAGGAYEQYF
cdr3_nt: TGTGCCAGCAGTCAAAGAGCGGGAGGGGCCTACGAGCAGTACTTC

v_call: TRBV3-1
j_call: TRBJ1-2
d_call: -
clone_size: many
cdr3_aa: CASSPPVPDYGYTF
cdr3_nt: TGTGCCAGCAGCCCACCCGTTCCGGACTATGGCTACACCTTC

v_call: TRBV5-5
j_call: TRBJ1-1
d_call: TRBD1
clone_size: many
cdr3_aa: CASSLLRGPYTEAFF
cdr3_nt: TGTGCCAGCAGCTTGCTCAGGGGGCCTTACACTGAAGCTTTCTTT

v_call: TRBV7-6
j_call: TRBJ2-2
d_call: -
clone_size: many
cdr3_aa: CASSLNIGGGTGELFF
cdr3_nt: TGTGCCAGCAGCTTAAATATTGGCGGCGGCACCGGGGAGCTGTTTTTT

v_call: TRBV3-1
j_call: TRBJ2-7
d_call: -
clone_size: -
cdr3_aa: CASSQAGGGAYEQYF
cdr3_nt: TGTGCCAGCAGCCAAGCGGGAGGGGGCGCCTACGAGCAGTACTTC

v_call: TRBV7-2
j_call: TRBJ1-2
d_call: TRBD1
clone_size: -
cdr3_aa: CASSPTGTASNYGYTF
cdr3_nt: TGTGCCAGCAGCCCGACCGGGACAGCATCTAACTATGGCTACACCTTC

v_call: TRBV27
j_call: TRBJ2-5
d_call: -
clone_size: many
cdr3_aa: CASSPGSEGETQYF
cdr3_nt: TGTGCCAGCAGTCCAGGGTCAGAAGGAGAGACCCAGTACTTC

v_call: TRBV9
j_call: TRBJ1-3
d_call: -
clone_size: many
cdr3_aa: CASSVGVPGNTIYF
cdr3_nt: TGTGCCAGCAGCGTAGGAGTCCCTGGAAACACCATATATTTT

v_call: TRBV7-9
j_call: TRBJ2-1
d_call: TRBD2
clone_size: -
cdr3_aa: CASSLIKGLVGEQFF
cdr3_nt: TGTGCCAGCAGCTTAATTAAGGGACTAGTAGGTGAGCAGTTCTTC

v_call: TRBV2
j_call: TRBJ1-1
d_call: -
clone_size: many
cdr3_aa: CASNRQEGRDTEAFF
cdr3_nt: TGTGCCAGCAACCGACAGGAAGGTCGGGACACTGAAGCTTTCTTT

v_call: TRBV11-3
j_call: TRBJ2-3
d_call: TRBD1
clone_size: many
cdr3_aa: CASSLFGQGAPDTQYF
cdr3_nt: TGTGCCAGCAGCTTATTTGGACAGGGGGCCCCAGATACGCAGTATTTT

v_call: TRBV2
j_call: TRBJ2-7
d_call: -
clone_size: many
cdr3_aa: CASIGIGYEQYF
cdr3_nt: TGTGCCAGCATCGGAATTGGCTACGAGCAGTACTTC

v_call: TRBV15
j_call: TRBJ2-5
d_call: -
clone_size: many
cdr3_aa: CATSNTGLMEETQYF
cdr3_nt: TGTGCCACCAGCAACACGGGACTTATGGAAGAGACCCAGTACTTC

v_call: TRBV10-3
j_call: TRBJ1-2
d_call: TRBD1
clone_size: many
cdr3_aa: CAISPSRDRGLSNYGYTF
cdr3_nt: TGTGCCATCAGCCCGTCCCGGGACAGGGGGCTTTCTAACTATGGCTACACCTTC

v_call: TRBV19
j_call: TRBJ2-3
d_call: -
clone_size: few
cdr3_aa: CASSLGPRLSTDTQYF
cdr3_nt: TGTGCCAGTAGTTTAGGCCCGCGACTGAGCACAGATACGCAGTATTTT

v_call: TRBV13
j_call: TRBJ2-3
d_call: -
clone_size: many
cdr3_aa: CASSPPGAGNTDTQYF
cdr3_nt: TGTGCCAGCAGCCCGCCTGGTGCGGGGAACACAGATACGCAGTATTTT

v_call: TRBV11-1
j_call: TRBJ1-1
d_call: TRBD1
clone_size: many
cdr3_aa: CASSSRQGPNTEAFF
cdr3_nt: TGTGCCAGCAGCTCACGACAGGGGCCGAACACTGAAGCTTTCTTT

v_call: TRBV30
j_call: TRBJ1-4
d_call: -
clone_size: many
cdr3_aa: CAWSVTAPEKLFF
cdr3_nt: TGTGCCTGGAGTGTAACGGCCCCGGAAAAACTGTTTTTT

v_call: TRBV7-8
j_call: TRBJ1-5
d_call: -
clone_size: few
cdr3_aa: CASTPGGRISNQPQHF
cdr3_nt: TGTGCCAGCACCCCCGGGGGTAGAATAAGCAATCAGCCCCAGCATTTT

v_call: TRBV6-2/TRBV6-3
j_call: TRBJ2-5
d_call: TRBD1
clone_size: -
cdr3_aa: CAISSGTGGETQYF
cdr3_nt: TGTGCCATTTCATCCGGGACAGGGGGAGAGACCCAGTACTTC

v_call: TRBV12-3/TRBV12-4
j_call: TRBJ2-1
d_call: TRBD2
clone_size: -
cdr3_aa: CASSLVAGGYNNEQFF
cdr3_nt: TGTGCCAGCAGTTTAGTGGCGGGGGGCTATAACAATGAGCAGTTCTTC

v_call: TRBV7-9
j_call: TRBJ1-2
d_call: -
clone_size: many
cdr3_aa: CASSLEVPGRHYGYTF
cdr3_nt: TGTGCCAGCAGCTTAGAAGTTCCGGGGAGGCACTATGGCTACACCTTC

v_call: TRBV9
j_call: TRBJ2-1
d_call: -
clone_size: many
cdr3_aa: CASTVGDGRANEQFF
cdr3_nt: TGTGCCAGCACAGTGGGGGACGGCAGGGCTAATGAGCAGTTCTTC

v_call: TRBV12-3/TRBV12-4
j_call: TRBJ1-2
d_call: -
clone_size: many
cdr3_aa: CASRRTEYGYTF
cdr3_nt: TGTGCCAGCAGACGGACTGAGTATGGCTACACCTTC

v_call: TRBV30
j_call: TRBJ1-5
d_call: -
clone_size: many
cdr3_aa: CAWSLDENNQPQHF
cdr3_nt: TGTGCCTGGAGCTTGGACGAGAACAATCAGCCCCAGCATTTT

v_call: TRBV2
j_call: TRBJ1-3
d_call: -
clone_size: many
cdr3_aa: CASTPSSRLGNTIYF
cdr3_nt: TGTGCCAGCACCCCATCCAGTAGGCTTGGAAACACCATATATTTT

v_call: TRBV29-1
j_call: TRBJ2-7
d_call: -
clone_size: many
cdr3_aa: CSVEDPSGESYEQYF
cdr3_nt: TGCAGCGTTGAAGATCCGAGCGGTGAGTCCTACGAGCAGTACTTC

v_call: TRBV6-1
j_call: TRBJ1-6
d_call: -
clone_size: -
cdr3_aa: CASSEQRTVNSPLHF
cdr3_nt: TGTGCCAGCAGTGAACAAAGGACAGTTAATTCACCCCTCCACTTT

v_call: TRBV3-1
j_call: TRBJ2-6
d_call: -
clone_size: once
cdr3_aa: CASSQDTWPRSSGANVLTF
cdr3_nt: TGTGCCAGCAGCCAAGATACATGGCCCCGGAGCTCTGGGGCCAACGTCCTGACTTTC

v_call: TRBV9
j_call: TRBJ2-3
d_call: TRBD2
clone_size: many
cdr3_aa: CASSVQGLAGGGTDTQYF
cdr3_nt: TGTGCCAGCAGCGTCCAAGGACTAGCGGGGGGTGGAACAGATACGCAGTATTTT

v_call: TRBV4-2
j_call: TRBJ2-5
d_call: TRBD1
clone_size: many
cdr3_aa: CASSQSGQGGAGETQYF
cdr3_nt: TGTGCCAGCAGCCAAAGTGGCCAAGGGGGCGCCGGGGAGACCCAGTACTTC

v_call: TRBV9
j_call: TRBJ2-7
d_call: TRBD2
clone_size: many
cdr3_aa: CASSPAGLGVDEQYF
cdr3_nt: TGTGCCAGCAGCCCTGCGGGACTAGGAGTTGACGAGCAGTACTTC

v_call: TRBV12-3/TRBV12-4
j_call: TRBJ1-2
d_call: -
clone_size: many
cdr3_aa: CASRPRGRSHTF
cdr3_nt: TGTGCCAGCAGACCTCGGGGGCGCTCCCACACCTTC

v_call: TRBV15
j_call: TRBJ2-7
d_call: TRBD1
clone_size: few
cdr3_aa: CATSNRTGTGFYEQYF
cdr3_nt: TGTGCCACCAGCAACCGAACCGGGACAGGGTTTTACGAGCAGTACTTC

v_call: TRBV2
j_call: TRBJ1-2
d_call: -
clone_size: many
cdr3_aa: CASIPISGTPQQSPNYGYTF
cdr3_nt: TGTGCCAGCATCCCGATCTCCGGGACGCCTCAACAATCGCCTAACTATGGCTACACCTTC

v_call: TRBV10-2
j_call: TRBJ2-3
d_call: -
clone_size: many
cdr3_aa: CASSFSTSTQYF
cdr3_nt: TGCGCCAGCAGTTTTTCGACTTCCACGCAGTATTTT

v_call: TRBV6-1
j_call: TRBJ1-2
d_call: -
clone_size: many
cdr3_aa: CAKPDGYTF
cdr3_nt: TGTGCGAAGCCGGATGGCTACACCTTC

v_call: TRBV3-1
j_call: TRBJ1-2
d_call: TRBD1
clone_size: -
cdr3_aa: CASSQPDREDGYTF
cdr3_nt: TGTGCCAGCAGCCAACCGGACAGGGAGGACGGCTACACCTTC

v_call: TRBV6-1
j_call: TRBJ2-6
d_call: TRBD1
clone_size: -
cdr3_aa: CASRPGTGSSGANVLTF
cdr3_nt: TGTGCCAGCAGACCTGGGACAGGGAGCTCTGGGGCCAACGTCCTGACTTTC

v_call: TRBV9
j_call: TRBJ2-5
d_call: -
clone_size: few
cdr3_aa: CASSANQGRARQETQYF
cdr3_nt: TGTGCCAGCAGCGCGAATCAAGGGCGTGCTCGGCAAGAGACCCAGTACTTC